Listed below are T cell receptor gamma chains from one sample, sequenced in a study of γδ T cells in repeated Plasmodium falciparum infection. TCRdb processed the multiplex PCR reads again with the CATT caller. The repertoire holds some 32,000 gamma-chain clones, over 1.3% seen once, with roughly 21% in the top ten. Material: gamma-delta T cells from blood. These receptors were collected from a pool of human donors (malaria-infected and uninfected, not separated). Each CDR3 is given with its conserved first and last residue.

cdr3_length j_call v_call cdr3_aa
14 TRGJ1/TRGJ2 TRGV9 CAMWEVRGYYKKLF
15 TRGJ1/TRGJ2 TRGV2 CATWDGLTGYYKKLF
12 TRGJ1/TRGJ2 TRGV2 CATPLAYYKKLF
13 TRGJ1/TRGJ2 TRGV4 CATWDAPRYKKLF
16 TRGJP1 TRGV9 CALWETEGFTGWFKIF
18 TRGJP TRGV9 CALWEAQSIRLGKKIKVF
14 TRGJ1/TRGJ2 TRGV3 CATWDSKNYYKKLF
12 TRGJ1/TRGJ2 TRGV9 CALWEDYYKKLF
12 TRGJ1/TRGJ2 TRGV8 CATWDSPCKKLF
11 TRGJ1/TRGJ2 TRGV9 CALWEVPGKLF
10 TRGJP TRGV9 CAEGKKIKVF
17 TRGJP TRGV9 CALWEVGGELGKKIKVF
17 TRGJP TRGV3 CATWDSIQELGKKIKVF
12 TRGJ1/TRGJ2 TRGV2 CATWEKGVKKLF
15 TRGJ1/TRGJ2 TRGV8 CATWVTHSNYYKKLF
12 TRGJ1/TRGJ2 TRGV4 CATWDPRGGKLF
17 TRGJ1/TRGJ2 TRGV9 CALWESGAHNHYYKKLF
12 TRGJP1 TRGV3 CATWMTGWFKIF
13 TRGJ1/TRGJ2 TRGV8 CATWDRVDYKKLF
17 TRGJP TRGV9 CALWEVQLELGKKIKVF
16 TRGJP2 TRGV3 CATWDRPKGRDWIKTF
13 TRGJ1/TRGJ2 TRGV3 CATWDRPDYKKLF
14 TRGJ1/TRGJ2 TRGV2 CATWDVGGSYKKLF
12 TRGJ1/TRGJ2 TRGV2 CATWDGRCKKLF
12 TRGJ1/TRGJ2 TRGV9 CALWENYYKKLF
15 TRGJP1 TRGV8 CATWESDTTGWFKIF
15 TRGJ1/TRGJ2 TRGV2 CATWDGPGVYYKKLF
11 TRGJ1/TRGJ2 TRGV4 CATDYYYKKLF
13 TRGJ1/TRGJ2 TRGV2 CATWDCNYYKKLF
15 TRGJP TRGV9 CALWDPELGKKIKVF
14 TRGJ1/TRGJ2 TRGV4 CATWDYSNYYKKLF
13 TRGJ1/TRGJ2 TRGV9 CALWEVEYYKKLF
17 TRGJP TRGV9 CALWEVQIELGKKIKVF
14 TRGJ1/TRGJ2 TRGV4 CATWDGFDYYKKLF
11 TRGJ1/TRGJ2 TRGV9 CALWATYKKLF
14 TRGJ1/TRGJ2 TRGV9 CALWEVTNYYKKLF
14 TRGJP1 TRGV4 CATWDRATGWFKIF
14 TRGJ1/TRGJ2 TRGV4 CATWDGPGGYKKLF
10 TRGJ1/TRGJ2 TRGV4 CATWGGEKLF
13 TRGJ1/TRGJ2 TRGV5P CATWGTLCYKKLF
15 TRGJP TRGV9 CALWEVELGKKIKVF